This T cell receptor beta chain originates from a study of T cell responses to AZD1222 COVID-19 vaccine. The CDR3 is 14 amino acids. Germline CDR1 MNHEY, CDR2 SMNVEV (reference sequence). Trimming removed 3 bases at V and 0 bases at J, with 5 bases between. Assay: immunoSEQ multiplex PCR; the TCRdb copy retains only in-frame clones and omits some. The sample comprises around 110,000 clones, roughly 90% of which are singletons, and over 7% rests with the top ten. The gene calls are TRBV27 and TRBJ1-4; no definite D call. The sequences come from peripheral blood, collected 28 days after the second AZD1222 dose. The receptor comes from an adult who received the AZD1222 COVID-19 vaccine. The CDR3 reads CASSFRSTNEKLFF. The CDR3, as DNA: TGTGCCAGCAGTTTCCGCTCAACTAATGAAAAACTGTTTTTT.